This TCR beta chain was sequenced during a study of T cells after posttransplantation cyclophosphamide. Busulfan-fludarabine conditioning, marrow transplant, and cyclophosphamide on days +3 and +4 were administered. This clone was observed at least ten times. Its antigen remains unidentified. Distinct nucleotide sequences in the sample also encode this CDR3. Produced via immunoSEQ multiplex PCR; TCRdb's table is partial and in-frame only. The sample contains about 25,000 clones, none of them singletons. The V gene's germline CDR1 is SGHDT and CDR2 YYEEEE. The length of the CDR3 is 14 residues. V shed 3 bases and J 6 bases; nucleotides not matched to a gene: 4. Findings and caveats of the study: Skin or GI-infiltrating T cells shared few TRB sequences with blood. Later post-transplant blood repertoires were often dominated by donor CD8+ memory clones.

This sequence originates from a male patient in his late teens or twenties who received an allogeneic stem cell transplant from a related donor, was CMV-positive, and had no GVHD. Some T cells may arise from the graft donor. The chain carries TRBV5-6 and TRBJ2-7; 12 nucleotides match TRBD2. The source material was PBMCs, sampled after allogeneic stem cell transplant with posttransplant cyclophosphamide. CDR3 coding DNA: TGTGCCAGCAGCTCCCGACTAGCGGGAGTCGAGCAGTACTTC. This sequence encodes CASSSRLAGVEQYF. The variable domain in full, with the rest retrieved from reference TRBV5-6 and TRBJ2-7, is DAGVTQSPTHLIKTRGQQVTLRCSPKSGHDTVSWYQQALGQGPQFIFQYYEEEERQRGNFPDRFSGHQFPNYSSELNVNALLLGDSALYLCASSSRLAGVEQYFGPGTRLTVT.